A selection of T cell receptor beta chains follows, all from one sample in a study of tumor and adjacent non-tumor tissue in lung cancer. MiXCR, applied by TCRdb to the multiplex PCR reads, yields one record per CDR3 protein. The sample holds 50,000 or so distinct CDR3 sequences, about 80% seen once. What was sequenced was distant non-tumor lung tissue. The receptors derive from a woman between 55 and 75 years old with non-small cell lung cancer. Both conserved end residues are part of each CDR3. Fields, in order: J gene, clone size, V gene, D gene, CDR3 DNA, CDR3 protein. D genes are given only for firm matches. Some rows have no size entry. The others give once, few or many, or a class for an expanded clone.

j_gene: TRBJ2-1; abundance: NA; v_gene: TRBV13; d_gene: NA; CDR3nt: TGTGTCAGCAGCTTAAAGGGGGAGAGGAATGAGCAGTTCTTC; CDR3aa: CVSSLKGERNEQFF
j_gene: TRBJ1-1; abundance: NA; v_gene: TRBV4-3; d_gene: NA; CDR3nt: TGCGCCAGCAGCCAAGGTAGGAGGAGCACTGAAGCTTTCTTT; CDR3aa: CASSQGRRSTEAFF
j_gene: TRBJ2-3; abundance: NA; v_gene: TRBV29-1; d_gene: NA; CDR3nt: TGCAGCGTTGGACAGGAAATAGATACCCAGTATTTT; CDR3aa: CSVGQEIDTQYF
j_gene: TRBJ1-2; abundance: NA; v_gene: TRBV6-1; d_gene: NA; CDR3nt: TGTGCCAGCACTGCACTGGGGATAAATGGCTGCACCTTC; CDR3aa: CASTALGINGCTF
j_gene: TRBJ2-2; abundance: NA; v_gene: TRBV6-2/TRBV6-3; d_gene: TRBD1; CDR3nt: TGTGCCAGCAGGAGGGACAGGGATGGTTCCGGGGAGCTGTTTTTT; CDR3aa: CASRRDRDGSGELFF
j_gene: TRBJ2-7; abundance: NA; v_gene: TRBV5-1; d_gene: NA; CDR3nt: TGCGCCAGCAGCTTGAACAGCGGGTTTACCTACGAGCAGTACTTC; CDR3aa: CASSLNSGFTYEQYF
j_gene: TRBJ1-1; abundance: NA; v_gene: TRBV20-1; d_gene: NA; CDR3nt: TGCGGTGCCCGACGCGGTAACACTGAAGCTTTCTTT; CDR3aa: CGARRGNTEAFF
j_gene: TRBJ2-2; abundance: NA; v_gene: TRBV6-1; d_gene: NA; CDR3nt: TGTACCGGGGAGACAGACAACACCGGAGAGCTGTTTTTT; CDR3aa: CTGETDNTGELFF
j_gene: TRBJ2-5; abundance: medium-sized; v_gene: TRBV29-1; d_gene: NA; CDR3nt: TGCAGCGTTGGTTGGGAAGAGACCCAGTACTTC; CDR3aa: CSVGWEETQYF
j_gene: TRBJ1-1; abundance: many; v_gene: TRBV30; d_gene: TRBD1; CDR3nt: TGTGCCTGGAGGCCCTGGGACAGGAGGAACACTGAAGCTTTCTTT; CDR3aa: CAWRPWDRRNTEAFF
j_gene: TRBJ2-1; abundance: NA; v_gene: TRBV6-4; d_gene: TRBD2; CDR3nt: TGTGCCAGCAGTGAGATAAGCGGGGGGTACAATGAGCAGTTCTTC; CDR3aa: CASSEISGGYNEQFF
j_gene: TRBJ2-2; abundance: NA; v_gene: TRBV4-3; d_gene: NA; CDR3nt: TGCGCCAGCAGTGTCGGACCCTCGAACACCGGGGAGCTGTTTTTT; CDR3aa: CASSVGPSNTGELFF
j_gene: TRBJ1-3; abundance: NA; v_gene: TRBV11-1; d_gene: NA; CDR3nt: TGTGCCAGCAACTTCTCGGACACTATATATTTT; CDR3aa: CASNFSDTIYF
j_gene: TRBJ2-2; abundance: NA; v_gene: TRBV4-3; d_gene: NA; CDR3nt: TGCGCCAGCAGCCAAGAAGGGTATCAGGGGTTTGCCGGGGAGCTGTTTTTT; CDR3aa: CASSQEGYQGFAGELFF
j_gene: TRBJ1-6; abundance: NA; v_gene: TRBV12-3/TRBV12-4; d_gene: NA; CDR3nt: TGTGCCAGCAGTGCCGGGGGAGGTGGTTCACCCCTCCACTTT; CDR3aa: CASSAGGGGSPLHF
j_gene: TRBJ1-5; abundance: NA; v_gene: TRBV20-1; d_gene: NA; CDR3nt: TGCAGTGCTAGAGGATCTAGTGCAGGTTCTAGCAATCAGCCCCAGCATTTT; CDR3aa: CSARGSSAGSSNQPQHF
j_gene: TRBJ2-2; abundance: once; v_gene: TRBV11-1; d_gene: TRBD2; CDR3nt: TGTGTCAGCAGCCCGCGACTAGCGGGAGAATCCACCGGGGAATTGTTTTTT; CDR3aa: CVSSPRLAGESTGELFF
j_gene: TRBJ2-1; abundance: NA; v_gene: TRBV6-2/TRBV6-3; d_gene: NA; CDR3nt: TGTGCCAGCAGCATAGGGCGGGGAGATGAGCGGTTCTTC; CDR3aa: CASSIGRGDERFF
j_gene: TRBJ1-2; abundance: few; v_gene: TRBV6-2/TRBV6-3; d_gene: NA; CDR3nt: TGTGCCAGCAGTTACTCACCTGACAGGCACTATGGCCACACCTTC; CDR3aa: CASSYSPDRHYGHTF
j_gene: TRBJ1-1; abundance: NA; v_gene: TRBV10-3; d_gene: NA; CDR3nt: TGTGCCATCAGTGAGGCTAAGGGTGGGGGACGAAACACTGAAGCTTTCTTT; CDR3aa: CAISEAKGGGRNTEAFF
j_gene: TRBJ1-1; abundance: NA; v_gene: TRBV4-3; d_gene: TRBD1; CDR3nt: TGCGCCAGCAGCCCACTAAGGACAGGGTATGACATTGAAACTTTCTTT; CDR3aa: CASSPLRTGYDIETFF
j_gene: TRBJ2-5; abundance: NA; v_gene: TRBV28; d_gene: TRBD1; CDR3nt: TGTGCCAGCAGTTGGACAGGGGTGGGGACCGAGTACTTC; CDR3aa: CASSWTGVGTEYF
j_gene: TRBJ1-5; abundance: NA; v_gene: TRBV29-1; d_gene: NA; CDR3nt: TGCAGCGTTGTGGACAGCGGGGGTCAATCCCAGCATTTT; CDR3aa: CSVVDSGGQSQHF
j_gene: TRBJ2-5; abundance: NA; v_gene: TRBV20-1; d_gene: TRBD1; CDR3nt: TGCACCCTCGCACAGGGGGCGGTGGAGACACAGTACTTC; CDR3aa: CTLAQGAVETQYF